What follows are 3 T cell receptor beta chains derived from one specimen sequenced in a study of cytomegalovirus exposure and HLA in healthy donors. The PCR ran on 60 Vbeta and 13 Jbeta primers. The data were produced by immunoSEQ multiplex PCR, yet TCRdb's version contains in-frame clones alone and is incomplete. The sample includes 150,000 to 200,000 clones, approximately 82% seen only once; the top ten take around 11%. Sample: PBMCs. The receptors originated from a man aged 18 to 29 in good health and CMV-seropositive.

The V gene is TRBV27, the J gene TRBJ1-3, with a tentative D call TRBD1 (5 bases). The CDR3 length is 13 residues. CDR1 and CDR2 (germline): MNHEY, SMNVEV (reference sequence). The V and J ends lost 5 bases and 9 bases respectively, with 14 bases between them. In DNA, the CDR3 is TGTGCCAGCAGTGGGGACTTCTTTTCCACCATATATTTT. Amino acid sequence: CASSGDFFSTIYF.

Points on this clone: This sample includes further DNA sequences coding for the same CDR3. The chain combines TRBV6-6 with TRBJ2-7; 7 bases are shared with TRBD2. Germline V gene lookup returns CDR1 MNHNY and CDR2 SVGAGI (reference sequence). J gave up 0 bases and V 0 bases, and 5 bases lay outside the gene matches. The CDR3 runs to 16 residues. CDR3 coding DNA: TGTGCCAGCAGTTACTCTGGGGGGGTAAGCTCCTACGAGCAGTACTTC. Its translation: CASSYSGGVSSYEQYF.

CDR3 sequence: CASSPGSSGSKDTQYF. CDR3 nucleotides: TGTGCCAGCAGCCCCGGGTCTAGCGGGAGTAAAGATACGCAGTATTTT. The chain links TRBV5-4 to TRBJ2-3; 10 positions match TRBD2. The V gene's germline CDR1 is SGHNT and CDR2 YYREEE (reference sequence). This CDR3 is 16 amino acids long. J was trimmed by 5 bases and V by 4 bases; bases with no gene match: 10.